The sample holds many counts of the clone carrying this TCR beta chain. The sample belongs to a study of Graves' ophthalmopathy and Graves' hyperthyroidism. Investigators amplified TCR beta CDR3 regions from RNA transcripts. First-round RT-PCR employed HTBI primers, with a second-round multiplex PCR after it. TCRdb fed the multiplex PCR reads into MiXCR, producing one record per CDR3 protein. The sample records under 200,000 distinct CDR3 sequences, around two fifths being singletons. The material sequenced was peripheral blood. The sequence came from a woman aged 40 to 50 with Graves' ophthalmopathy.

DNA of the CDR3: TGTGCCAGCAGCCCCCGACAGGGCCAAACCCTAGCCAAAAACATTCAGTACTTC. Translating gives CASSPRQGQTLAKNIQYF. The chain is built from TRBV14 and TRBJ2-4; TRBD1 agrees at 7 bases. Germline CDR1 is SGHDN and CDR2 is FVKESK. This CDR3 has 18 amino acids. The J segment lost 0 bases and the V segment lost 4 bases, leaving 12 bases of the junction unmatched.